A selection of T cell receptor beta chains follows, all from one sample in a study of blood T cell repertoires in COVID-19. TCRdb keeps only in-frame clones here, not all; method: immunoSEQ multiplex PCR. The table records approximately 300,000 clones, more than 70% of them present only once. The sequenced sample was peripheral blood. These receptor sequences come from a woman between 50 and 59 years old with acute or convalescent COVID-19. Each CDR3 is given without its conserved first and last residue.

v_call: TRBV5-1
j_call: TRBJ2-5
cdr3_aa: ASSLGSGTGPQETQY

v_call: TRBV7-2
j_call: TRBJ1-1
cdr3_aa: ASSLDARNPNTEAF

v_call: TRBV27
j_call: TRBJ2-3
cdr3_aa: ASTSRGSSLADTQY

v_call: TRBV19
j_call: TRBJ1-2
cdr3_aa: AGRDWSYGYT

v_call: TRBV25-1
j_call: TRBJ2-7
cdr3_aa: ASSRQAYEQY

v_call: TRBV6-5
j_call: TRBJ2-2
cdr3_aa: ASSGGQGAIGELF

v_call: TRBV15
j_call: TRBJ1-1
cdr3_aa: ATSRDILGNTEAF

v_call: TRBV6-4
j_call: TRBJ2-2
cdr3_aa: ASSEGQGNTGELF

v_call: TRBV5-1
j_call: TRBJ2-1
cdr3_aa: ASSLNGGVGYNEQF

v_call: TRBV2
j_call: TRBJ2-3
cdr3_aa: ASSRLAGASTDTQY

v_call: TRBV15
j_call: TRBJ1-2
cdr3_aa: ATSPDREAYGYT

v_call: TRBV4-1
j_call: TRBJ1-2
cdr3_aa: ASSQIIIGQGRGYT

v_call: TRBV4-1
j_call: TRBJ1-2
cdr3_aa: ASSQEAGATNYGYT

v_call: TRBV3-1/TRBV3-2
j_call: TRBJ1-5
cdr3_aa: ASSQDAVSRPQH

v_call: TRBV5-1
j_call: TRBJ1-2
cdr3_aa: ASSLKTGETTSYGYT

v_call: TRBV6-6
j_call: TRBJ1-4
cdr3_aa: ASSLEKALF

v_call: TRBV21-1
j_call: TRBJ2-3
cdr3_aa: ASSKGLNQRGGGTDTQY

v_call: TRBV5-1
j_call: TRBJ2-2
cdr3_aa: ASSLRQGRNTGELF

v_call: TRBV9
j_call: TRBJ1-2
cdr3_aa: ASSSTPGIFGYT

v_call: TRBV10-3
j_call: TRBJ2-3
cdr3_aa: AISTTSGGADTQY

v_call: TRBV19
j_call: TRBJ1-1
cdr3_aa: ASSPGGLFYTEAF

v_call: TRBV19
j_call: TRBJ2-3
cdr3_aa: ASSFWTSGATDTQY

v_call: TRBV6-5
j_call: TRBJ1-3
cdr3_aa: ASRRDSNSGNTIY

v_call: TRBV7-9
j_call: TRBJ2-3
cdr3_aa: ASGTSGTDTQY

v_call: TRBV27
j_call: TRBJ2-7
cdr3_aa: ASRKGLAGGNSYEQY

v_call: TRBV6-1
j_call: TRBJ1-3
cdr3_aa: ASSDSSQRSGNTIY

v_call: TRBV3-1/TRBV3-2
j_call: TRBJ2-1
cdr3_aa: ASSQGRDDNEQF

v_call: TRBV10-3
j_call: TRBJ2-5
cdr3_aa: AIRPSTGTGKETQY

v_call: TRBV3-1/TRBV3-2
j_call: TRBJ2-5
cdr3_aa: ASSPEVASGRQETQY

v_call: TRBV5-1
j_call: TRBJ2-3
cdr3_aa: ASSLALVGGGTDTQY

v_call: TRBV11-3
j_call: TRBJ1-1
cdr3_aa: ASSYDRDTEAF

v_call: TRBV5-6
j_call: TRBJ2-5
cdr3_aa: ASSAPTSGGETQY

v_call: TRBV2
j_call: TRBJ1-2
cdr3_aa: ASSLTEPGAIT

v_call: TRBV27
j_call: TRBJ2-7
cdr3_aa: ASSKTGSYEQY

v_call: TRBV19
j_call: TRBJ1-1
cdr3_aa: ASTRDKMNTEAF

v_call: TRBV6-5
j_call: TRBJ1-1
cdr3_aa: ASSLTGNTEAF

v_call: TRBV5-1
j_call: TRBJ2-3
cdr3_aa: ASSSGTSSTDTQY

v_call: TRBV5-4
j_call: TRBJ2-1
cdr3_aa: ASSKGLASIYNEQF

v_call: TRBV21-1
j_call: TRBJ2-5
cdr3_aa: ASSTGGAEETQY